This TCR beta chain originates from a study of blood T cells in healthy people across ages. PCR was performed a second time for 7 to 11 cycles using a sample-barcoded 5' primer and a J-beta primer mix. Each of the cDNA molecules was tagged by a template-switch adaptor with 12 random nucleotides. TCRdb re-analysed the 5' RACE reads in MiXCR, keeping a single row per CDR3 protein. The top ten hold 7.7% of the sample, which has roughly 1,700,000 distinct CDR3 sequences, 28% seen once. The CDR3 sequence is 16 residues long. The germline V gene encodes CDR1 LGHDT and CDR2 YNNKEL (reference sequence). The study's findings and limits: In long-lived donors, naive CD4+ cell counts and diversity exceeded those of aged donors.

Concerning this clonotype itself: No antigen is known for it. One junction end disagrees with the germline gene, perhaps due to a read error.

V usage is TRBV3-1 and J usage is TRBJ2-1; TRBD2 matches at 7 bases. The tail of the sequence fits TRBJ2-7 better, so the J call may be wrong. The sequence was obtained from a woman aged 25 to 39 in good health. The sample was blood. Here the CDR3 reads CASSQAGGGLDNEQYF. The CDR3 DNA follows: TGCGCCAGCAGCCAAGCTGGGGGAGGGCTCGACAATGAGCAGTACTTC.